A selection of T cell receptor beta chains follows, all from one sample in a study of cytomegalovirus exposure and HLA in healthy donors. Data came from immunoSEQ multiplex PCR; TCRdb stores just in-frame clones and leaves some out. The data contain 120,000 or so clones, 80% of them seen just once; the ten biggest clones take up just over 2.5%. What was sequenced was PBMCs. These TCRs come from a man aged 25 to 40 in good health and CMV-seronegative. Each CDR3 is given with its conserved first and last residue. D genes are given only for firm matches. The size entry is marked missing in some rows and otherwise reads once, few, many or a size class.

TRBJ1-2	TRBV30	TRBD1	-	CAWSHRQGAGYGYTF	TGTGCCTGGAGTCATCGACAGGGGGCCGGCTATGGCTACACCTTC
TRBJ1-5	TRBV28	-	-	CASSLYYGGNQPQHF	TGTGCCAGCAGTTTATACTACGGGGGCAATCAGCCCCAGCATTTT
TRBJ2-1	TRBV29-1	TRBD2	-	CSVDTGTSGRFNEQFF	TGCAGCGTTGACACCGGGACTAGCGGGAGGTTTAATGAGCAGTTCTTC
TRBJ2-7	TRBV9	-	-	CASSPWGGYEQYF	TGTGCCAGCAGCCCCTGGGGAGGCTACGAGCAGTACTTC
TRBJ2-7	TRBV5-1	TRBD1	-	CASSLGGGSSSYEQYF	TGCGCCAGCAGCTTAGGGGGCGGGTCAAGCTCCTACGAGCAGTACTTC
TRBJ2-2	TRBV5-5	-	-	CASSLVGAQVTGELFF	TGTGCCAGCAGCTTGGTGGGGGCGCAGGTCACCGGGGAGCTGTTTTTT
TRBJ2-1	TRBV5-4	TRBD2	-	CASSPPPGASGRGNEQFF	TGTGCCAGCAGCCCCCCCCCTGGGGCTAGCGGGAGGGGGAATGAGCAGTTCTTC
TRBJ2-7	TRBV9	TRBD2	-	CASSVGVSGVDEQYF	TGTGCCAGCAGCGTAGGGGTTAGCGGGGTGGACGAGCAGTACTTC
TRBJ1-1	TRBV27	-	-	CASRPGGPFYGTEAFF	TGTGCCAGCAGACCGGGGGGGCCATTTTACGGCACTGAAGCTTTCTTT
TRBJ1-5	TRBV27	-	-	CASSLSAQYSNQPQHF	TGTGCCAGCAGTTTATCCGCACAGTATAGCAATCAGCCCCAGCATTTT
TRBJ1-1	TRBV18	-	once	CASSPRQGRNTEAFF	TGTGCCAGCTCACCACGCCAGGGCAGGAACACTGAAGCTTTCTTT
TRBJ2-7	TRBV30	-	-	CASTTLGLYEQYF	TGTGCCTCGACTACCTTAGGCCTCTACGAGCAGTACTTC
TRBJ2-1	TRBV27	TRBD2	-	CASSLSGLAGVPEQFF	TGTGCCAGCAGTTTATCGGGACTAGCGGGAGTACCTGAGCAGTTCTTC
TRBJ1-1	TRBV29-1	-	-	CSVVFWGPNTEAFF	TGCAGCGTTGTGTTTTGGGGGCCTAACACTGAAGCTTTCTTT
TRBJ1-2	TRBV6-5	-	-	CASSYFAGEGDHGYTF	TGTGCCAGCAGTTACTTCGCTGGAGAGGGGGACCATGGCTACACCTTC
TRBJ1-1	TRBV7-7	TRBD1	-	CASSPYIKDRGRTEAFF	TGTGCTAGCAGCCCATACATAAAGGACAGGGGGAGGACTGAAGCTTTCTTT